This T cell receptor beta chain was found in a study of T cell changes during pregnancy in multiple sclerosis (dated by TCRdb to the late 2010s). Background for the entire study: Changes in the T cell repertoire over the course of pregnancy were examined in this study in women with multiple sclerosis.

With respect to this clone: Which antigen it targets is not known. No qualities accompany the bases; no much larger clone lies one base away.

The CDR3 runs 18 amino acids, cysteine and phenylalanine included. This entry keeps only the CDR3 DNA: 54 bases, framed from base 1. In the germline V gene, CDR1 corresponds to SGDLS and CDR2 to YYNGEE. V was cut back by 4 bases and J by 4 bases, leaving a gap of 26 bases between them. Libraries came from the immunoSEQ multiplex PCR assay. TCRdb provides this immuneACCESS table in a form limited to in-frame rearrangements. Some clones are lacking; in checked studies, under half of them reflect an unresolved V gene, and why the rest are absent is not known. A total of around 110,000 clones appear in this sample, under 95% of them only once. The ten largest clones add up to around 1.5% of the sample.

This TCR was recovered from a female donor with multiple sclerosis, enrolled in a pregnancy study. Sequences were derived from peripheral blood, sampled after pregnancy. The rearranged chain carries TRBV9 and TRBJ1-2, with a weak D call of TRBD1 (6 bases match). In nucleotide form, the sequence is TGTGCCAGCAGCAAGACGAGAGACCCAGGGGCGACGGTCTATGGCTACACCTTC. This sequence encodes CASSKTRDPGATVYGYTF. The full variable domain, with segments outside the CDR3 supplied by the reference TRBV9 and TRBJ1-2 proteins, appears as DSGVTQTPKHLITATGQRVTLRCSPRSGDLSVYWYQQSLDQGLQFLIQYYNGEERAKGNILERFSAQQFPDLHSELNLSSLELGDSALYFCASSKTRDPGATVYGYTFGSGTRLTVV.